This TCR beta chain derives from a study of blood T cell repertoires in COVID-19. About the study: Both acute and convalescent COVID-19 samples were obtained from the United States, Italy and Spain. The cDNA or gDNA used as material had been derived from T cells, B-cell-depleted T cells, or PBMCs.

This clone was seen a few times. Living in under 30 US areas, the participants were between 18 and 89 years of age. Someone with COVID-19 had been met by exposed participants within 2 weeks before study entry. The protocol was immunoSEQ multiplex PCR, while the TCRdb copy is restricted to in-frame clones and leaves out a portion. Of about 270,000 clones detected, about 91% appear once; the ten largest clones hold about 3%. Trimming removed 1 base at V and 4 bases at J, with 10 bases between. This CDR3 spans 15 amino acids. Germline V gives CDR1 SGHTA, CDR2 FQGNSA. The rearrangement uses TRBV7-2 and TRBJ2-2; D not resolved. Specimen: PBMCs or T cells enriched from blood (not recorded which). The receptor's source is a man between 40 and 49 years old who had been exposed to COVID-19. The CDR3 loop reads CASSLVVSSTGELFF. The CDR3 region has the DNA TGTGCCAGCAGCTTAGTAGTGTCCTCCACCGGGGAGCTGTTTTTT.